The T cell receptor beta chain under discussion was sequenced for a study of CD8 T cells in Susac syndrome. The germline V gene has CDR1 SQVTM and CDR2 ANQGSEA. The V and J ends lost 4 bases and 4 bases respectively, with 12 bases between them. CDR3 length equals 13 residues. The authors reverse transcribed 0.5 to 1 ug RNA with random hexamers. TCRdb ran MiXCR on the immunoSEQ multiplex PCR reads and lists one entry per CDR3 protein. Counted here are fewer than 200,000 distinct CDR3 sequences, roughly 92% occurring once; the ten biggest clones make up roughly 0.11%. V gene TRBV29-1 combines with J gene TRBJ2-3, with D perhaps assigned TRBD1 or TRBD2 (6 bases each). The source of this sequence is a human donor with Susac syndrome. Sequenced: CD4+ T cells from PBMCs. CDR3 DNA sequence: TGCAGCGTTGTGGGGGGCGGGGCAGATACGCAGTATTTT. As protein: CSVVGGGADTQYF.